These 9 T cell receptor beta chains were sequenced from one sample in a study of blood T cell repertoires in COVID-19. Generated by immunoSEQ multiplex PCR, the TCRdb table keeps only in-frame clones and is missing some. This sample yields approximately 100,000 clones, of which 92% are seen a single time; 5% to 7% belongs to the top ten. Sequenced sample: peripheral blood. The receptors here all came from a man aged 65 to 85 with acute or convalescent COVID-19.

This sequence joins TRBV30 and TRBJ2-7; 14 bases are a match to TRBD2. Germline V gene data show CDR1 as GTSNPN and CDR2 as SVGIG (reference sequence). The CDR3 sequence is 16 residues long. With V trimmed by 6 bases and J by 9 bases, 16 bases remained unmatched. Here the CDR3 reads CACRQGLAGGFIGQYF. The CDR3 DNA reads TGTGCCTGTCGACAAGGACTAGCGGGGGGTTTCATTGGGCAGTACTTC.

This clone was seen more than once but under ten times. This chain's CDR3 is CASSLWTGGNSPLHF. The CDR3 DNA reads as TGTGCCAGCAGCTTGTGGACAGGGGGGAATTCACCCCTCCACTTT. The chain combines TRBV7-9 with TRBJ1-6; 10 bases agree with TRBD1. The V segment lost 3 bases and the J segment 7 bases; nucleotides outside the gene matches: 3. CDR1 and CDR2 from the germline V gene are SEHNR and FQNEAQ (reference sequence). The length of the CDR3 is 15 residues.

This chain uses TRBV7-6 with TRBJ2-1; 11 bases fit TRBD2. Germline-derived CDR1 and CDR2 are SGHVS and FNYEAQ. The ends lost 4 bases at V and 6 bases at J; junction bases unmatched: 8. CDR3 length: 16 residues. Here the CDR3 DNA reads TGTGCCAGCAGCTCATTACTAGCGGGAGTCATCAATGAGCAGTTCTTC. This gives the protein CASSSLLAGVINEQFF.

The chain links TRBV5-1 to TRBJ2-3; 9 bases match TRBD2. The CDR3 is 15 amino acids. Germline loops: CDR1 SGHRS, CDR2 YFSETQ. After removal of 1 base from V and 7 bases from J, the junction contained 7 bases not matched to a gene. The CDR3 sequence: CASSLIAGGPNTQYF. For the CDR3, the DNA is TGCGCCAGCAGCTTGATCGCGGGGGGGCCTAATACGCAGTATTTT.

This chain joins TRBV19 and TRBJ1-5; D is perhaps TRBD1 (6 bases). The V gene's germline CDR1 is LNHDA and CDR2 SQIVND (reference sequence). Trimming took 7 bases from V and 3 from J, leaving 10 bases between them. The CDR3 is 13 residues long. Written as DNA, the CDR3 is TGTGCCAGTAATCAGGGGTTCAATCAGCCCCAGCATTTT. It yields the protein CASNQGFNQPQHF.

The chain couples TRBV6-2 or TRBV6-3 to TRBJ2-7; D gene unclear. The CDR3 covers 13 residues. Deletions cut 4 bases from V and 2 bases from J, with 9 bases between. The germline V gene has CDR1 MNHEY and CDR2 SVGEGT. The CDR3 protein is CASSLRSAYEQYF. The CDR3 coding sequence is TGTGCCAGCAGTTTGCGGTCGGCCTACGAGCAGTACTTC.

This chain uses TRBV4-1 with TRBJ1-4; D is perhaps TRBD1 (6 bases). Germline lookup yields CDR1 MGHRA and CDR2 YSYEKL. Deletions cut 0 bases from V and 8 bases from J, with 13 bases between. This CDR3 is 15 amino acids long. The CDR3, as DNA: TGCGCCAGCAGCCAAGAGGGGGCCGTTTTGGAAAAACTGTTTTTT. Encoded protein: CASSQEGAVLEKLFF.

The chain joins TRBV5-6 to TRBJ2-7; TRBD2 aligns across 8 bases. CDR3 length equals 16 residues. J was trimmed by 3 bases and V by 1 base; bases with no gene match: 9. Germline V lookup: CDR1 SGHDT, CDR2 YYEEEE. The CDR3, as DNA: TGTGCCAGCAGCTTGTTGGGTTTGGCGGGGGGCTACGAGCAGTACTTC. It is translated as CASSLLGLAGGYEQYF.

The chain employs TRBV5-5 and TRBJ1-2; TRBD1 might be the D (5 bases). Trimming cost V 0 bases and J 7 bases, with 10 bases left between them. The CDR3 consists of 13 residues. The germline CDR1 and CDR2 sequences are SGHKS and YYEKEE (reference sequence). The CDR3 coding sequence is TGTGCCAGCAGCTTGGAAGGGGCAGGTGGCTACACCTTC. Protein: CASSLEGAGGYTF.